The 18 T cell receptor beta chains below all came from one sample that was sequenced in a study of response to subunit inactivated influenza vaccine. One entry per CDR3 protein, called by TCRdb with MiXCR from the RT-PCR reads. The sample consists of about 240,000 distinct CDR3 sequences, 9.5% to 15% of them appearing once. The material was non-naive T cells sorted from PBMCs, obtained 14 to 15 days before vaccination. The receptor set was obtained from a man aged 45-60 years who received an inactivated influenza vaccine.

This clonotype appeared many times. The V call is TRBV9, the J call TRBJ2-5; possible D gene TRBD1, 7 bases. CDR3 length: 15 amino acids. Germline CDR1 and CDR2: SGDLS and YYNGEE. The V end was cut by 4 bases, the J end by 5 bases, with 18 bases between. For the CDR3, the DNA is TGTGCCAGCAGCCCGGAGGGGGCCAGCCGGGAGACCCAGTACTTC. Translated: CASSPEGASRETQYF.

The rearrangement joins TRBV7-8 to TRBJ2-7; TRBD2 aligns across 14 bases. With V trimmed by 5 bases and J by 3 bases, 6 bases remained unmatched. CDR3 length: 16 amino acids. Looked up from germline, CDR1 is SGHVS and CDR2 is FQNEAQ. CDR3 amino acids: CASSRGTSGSRYEQYF. In DNA form, the CDR3 reads TGTGCCAGCAGCCGCGGGACTAGCGGGAGCCGCTACGAGCAGTACTTC.

In its sample, this clonotype was seen a few times. The chain employs TRBV7-9 and TRBJ2-1; D unclear. This CDR3 is built from 12 residues. The germline CDR1 and CDR2 sequences are SEHNR and FQNEAQ (reference sequence). Trimming left V 3 bases short and J 6 bases short, with 6 bases between. The CDR3 coding sequence is TGTGCCAGCAGCTTTAGTCCCAATGAGCAGTTCTTC. It is translated as CASSFSPNEQFF.

This clonotype was counted ten times or more. V and J are TRBV7-9 and TRBJ1-1; D is perhaps TRBD1 (6 bases). The germline V gene encodes CDR1 SEHNR and CDR2 FQNEAQ (reference sequence). This CDR3 has 13 amino acids. The V gene lost 9 bases and the J gene lost 4 bases, with 15 bases spanning the gap. The CDR3 spells CASCGGGCTEAFF. The CDR3 coding sequence is TGTGCCAGTTGTGGTGGGGGCTGCACTGAAGCTTTCTTT.

This clonotype was seen a few times. This chain links TRBV9 with TRBJ2-2; the D gene could be TRBD1 or TRBD2 (5 bases each). The CDR3 covers 16 residues. The germline gives CDR1 SGDLS, CDR2 YYNGEE. V lost 0 bases, J lost 6 bases, and 15 bases lay in between. CDR3 sequence: CASSVVEGTSAGELFF. CDR3 bases: TGTGCCAGCAGCGTAGTAGAGGGGACGAGTGCCGGGGAGCTGTTTTTT.

The chain couples TRBV12-3 or TRBV12-4 to TRBJ2-2; D not certain. The CDR3 covers 13 residues. The V end lost 6 bases, the J end lost 2 bases, and 7 bases lay between the germline ends. Here the CDR3 reads CASRARNTGELFF. The CDR3 coding sequence is TGTGCCAGCAGGGCTAGAAACACCGGGGAGCTGTTTTTT.

This clonotype was counted many times. The chain is built from TRBV11-2 and TRBJ2-7; TRBD2 agrees at 11 bases. The length of the CDR3 is 15 residues. Trimming cost V 5 bases and J 2 bases; bases outside gene matches: 5. Germline V gene lookup returns CDR1 SGHAT and CDR2 FQNNGV. CDR3 loop: CASSGGLAGPYEQYF. The CDR3 nucleotides read TGTGCCAGCAGCGGAGGACTAGCGGGTCCCTACGAGCAGTACTTC.

The sample holds a few counts of this clonotype. V gene TRBV5-5 combines with J gene TRBJ2-5; a possible D gene is TRBD2 (5 bases). This CDR3 spans 13 amino acids. The V gene's germline CDR1 is SGHKS and CDR2 YYEKEE (reference sequence). V dropped 4 bases and J dropped 2 bases, with 9 bases sitting between them. CDR3 region: CASSGGWQETQYF. The CDR3 DNA follows: TGTGCCAGCAGCGGCGGGTGGCAAGAGACCCAGTACTTC.

This chain joins TRBV4-3 and TRBJ2-1; TRBD2 matches at 10 bases. With 1 base clipped from V and 7 bases from J, the junction kept 7 bases outside the gene matches. The CDR3 is 16 residues long. Germline values: CDR1 LGHNA, CDR2 YSLEER. CDR3 nucleotide sequence: TGCGCCAGCAGCCAAGGGCCTAGCGGGAGAGGGAATGAGCAGTTCTTC. It encodes CASSQGPSGRGNEQFF.

This chain links TRBV30 with TRBJ1-5, with TRBD1 as a possible D gene (5 bases). Germline lookup yields CDR1 GTSNPN and CDR2 SVGIG (reference sequence). Trimming took 2 bases from V and 3 from J, leaving 14 bases between them. CDR3 length: 15 amino acids. The DNA of the CDR3 is TGTGCCTGGAGTCCTATTGACAGCCTCAATCAGCCCCAGCATTTT. Translation: CAWSPIDSLNQPQHF.

The CDR3 loop is CAISGSDGYTF. In DNA, the CDR3 is TGTGCCATCAGTGGAAGCGATGGCTACACCTTC. The rearrangement links TRBV10-3 to TRBJ1-2; D call uncertain. Germline assignment: CDR1 ENHRY and CDR2 SYGVKD. The CDR3 totals 11 residues. V shed 4 bases and J shed 6 bases, with 6 bases lying between them.

The J gene is TRBJ2-5, the V gene TRBV5-1; weak D call: TRBD1 (6 bases). The CDR3 totals 16 residues. Trimming removed 4 bases at V and 2 bases at J, with 18 bases between. CDR1 is SGHRS and CDR2 is YFSETQ in the germline V gene. This CDR3 is CASSPWGQGQQETQYF. DNA for the CDR3: TGCGCCAGCAGCCCTTGGGGGCAGGGGCAACAAGAGACCCAGTACTTC. Full variable domain (missing parts from reference TRBV5-1 and TRBJ2-5): KAGVTQTPRYLIKTRGQQVTLSCSPISGHRSVSWYQQTPGQGLQFLFEYFSETQRNKGNFPGRFSGRQFSNSRSEMNVSTLELGDSALYLCASSPWGQGQQETQYFGPGTRLLVL.

This clonotype was seen only a few times. This sequence joins TRBV6-2 or TRBV6-3 and TRBJ2-1; 10 bases agree with TRBD2. The CDR3 loop spans 14 amino acids. Germline V gene lookup returns CDR1 MNHEY and CDR2 SVGEGT. The J segment lost 6 bases and the V segment lost 9 bases, leaving 8 bases of the junction unmatched. CDR3 DNA: TGTGCCAGTATAGCGGGGGGATCCCCCAATGAGCAGTTCTTC. Protein product: CASIAGGSPNEQFF.

In this sample, this clonotype turned up many times. This chain links TRBV10-3 with TRBJ2-3, with unresolved D. Germline values: CDR1 ENHRY, CDR2 SYGVKD. The ends were cut back, 3 bases at V and 4 bases at J, with 8 bases in the middle. The CDR3 runs to 13 residues. CDR3: CAISESASDTQYF. The CDR3 bases are TGTGCCATCAGTGAAAGTGCTTCAGATACGCAGTATTTT.

This clonotype has just a few counts. The V call is TRBV7-9, the J call TRBJ2-5, with TRBD2 matching over 11 bases. Looked up from germline, CDR1 is SEHNR and CDR2 is FQNEAQ (reference sequence). With V trimmed by 5 bases and J by 5 bases, 13 bases remained unmatched. This CDR3 has 17 amino acids. Written as DNA, the CDR3 is TGTGCCAGCAGCCGCTTAGGGCTAGCGGGAGGAAAGGAGACCCAGTACTTC. This codes for CASSRLGLAGGKETQYF. Supplemented by reference TRBV7-9 and TRBJ2-5, the full variable domain reads DTGVSQNPRHKITKRGQNVTFRCDPISEHNRLYWYRQTLGQGPEFLTYFQNEAQLEKSRLLSDRFSAERPKGSFSTLEIQRTEQGDSAMYLCASSRLGLAGGKETQYFGPGTRLLVL.

The rearrangement joins TRBV5-1 to TRBJ2-1; maybe TRBD2 (6 bases). From germline, CDR1 is SGHRS and CDR2 YFSETQ. V was clipped by 4 bases and J by 1 base, with 18 bases between them. This CDR3 region has 17 residues. In DNA, the CDR3 is TGCGCCAGCAGCCCTCGTTTGATCGGGAGTTCCTACAATGAGCAGTTCTTC. Protein sequence: CASSPRLIGSSYNEQFF. Complete variable domain (other parts from reference TRBV5-1 and TRBJ2-1): KAGVTQTPRYLIKTRGQQVTLSCSPISGHRSVSWYQQTPGQGLQFLFEYFSETQRNKGNFPGRFSGRQFSNSRSEMNVSTLELGDSALYLCASSPRLIGSSYNEQFFGPGTRLTVL.

CDR3 in amino acids: CSARARDTLRSGELFF. The CDR3 region has the DNA TGCAGTGCTAGAGCCAGGGACACCTTACGGTCCGGGGAGCTGTTTTTT. The J gene is TRBJ2-2, the V gene TRBV20-1, with D possibly being TRBD1 (6 bases). Trimming stripped 1 base from V and 6 bases from J, with 18 bases between. From germline, CDR1 is DFQATT and CDR2 SNEGSKA (reference sequence). This CDR3 has 16 amino acids.

This clonotype was recorded at least ten times. The chain joins TRBV5-1 to TRBJ2-5; 10 nucleotides align to TRBD1. Germline loops: CDR1 SGHRS, CDR2 YFSETQ. The CDR3 is made up of 17 amino acids. V gave up 0 bases and J gave up 2 bases; unmatched junction bases: 7. This CDR3 reads CASSLGQGATKQETQYF. DNA for the CDR3: TGCGCCAGCAGCTTGGGACAGGGGGCAACTAAACAAGAGACCCAGTACTTC. The variable domain in full, with the rest retrieved from reference TRBV5-1 and TRBJ2-5, is KAGVTQTPRYLIKTRGQQVTLSCSPISGHRSVSWYQQTPGQGLQFLFEYFSETQRNKGNFPGRFSGRQFSNSRSEMNVSTLELGDSALYLCASSLGQGATKQETQYFGPGTRLLVL.